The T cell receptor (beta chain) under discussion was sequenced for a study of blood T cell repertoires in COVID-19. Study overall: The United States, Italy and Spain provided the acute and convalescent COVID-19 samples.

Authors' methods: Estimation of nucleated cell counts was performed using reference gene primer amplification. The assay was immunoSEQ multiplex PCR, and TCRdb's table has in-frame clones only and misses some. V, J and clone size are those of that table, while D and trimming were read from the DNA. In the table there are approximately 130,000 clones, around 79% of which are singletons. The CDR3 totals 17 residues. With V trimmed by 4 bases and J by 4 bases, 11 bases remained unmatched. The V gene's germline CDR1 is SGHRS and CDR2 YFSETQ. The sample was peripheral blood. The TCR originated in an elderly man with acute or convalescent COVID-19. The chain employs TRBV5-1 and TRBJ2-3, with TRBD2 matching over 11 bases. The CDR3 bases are TGCGCCAGCAGCCCGGCCGGGACTAGCGGATCAGCAGATACGCAGTATTTT. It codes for CASSPAGTSGSADTQYF.